The following is a TCR beta chain sequence with its context. The antigen is undetermined. A read error may account for a junction end that differs from germline. The CDR3 regions of TCR beta were amplified from RNA transcripts. HTBI primers drove first-round RT-PCR of the TCR CDR3. TCRdb re-derived calls from the multiplex PCR reads in MiXCR, one entry per CDR3 protein. The repertoire holds nearly 750,000 distinct CDR3 sequences, with under 45% as singletons. The data stem from a study of T cells in Graves' hyperthyroidism and ophthalmopathy. Study outcomes and limitations: Blood also carried most thyroid clonotypes expanded above 0.001.

CDR3 length equals 15 residues. In germline, CDR1 is SNHLY, CDR2 FYNNEI. The TCR originated in a woman in her thirties or forties with Graves' hyperthyroidism. The chain uses TRBV2 and TRBJ2-2, with D perhaps matching TRBD2 (6 bases). The sequenced sample consisted of blood. The CDR3 loop is CASSYGLVGTGGLFF. CDR3 sequence (DNA): TGTGCCAGCAGCTACGGACTGGTCGGCACCGGGGGGCTGTTTTTT.